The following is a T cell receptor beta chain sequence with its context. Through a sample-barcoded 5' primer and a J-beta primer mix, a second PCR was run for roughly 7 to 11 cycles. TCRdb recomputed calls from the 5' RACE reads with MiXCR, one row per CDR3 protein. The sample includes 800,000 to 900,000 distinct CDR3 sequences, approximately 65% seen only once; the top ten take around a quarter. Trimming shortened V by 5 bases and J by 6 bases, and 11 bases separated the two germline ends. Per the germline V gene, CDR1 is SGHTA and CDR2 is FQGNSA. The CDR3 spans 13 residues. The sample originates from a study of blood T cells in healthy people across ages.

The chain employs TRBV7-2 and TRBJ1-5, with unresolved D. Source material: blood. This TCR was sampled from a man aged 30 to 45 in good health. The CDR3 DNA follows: TGTGCCAGCAGCCCCCCTGGGCCTCAGCCCCAGCATTTT. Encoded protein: CASSPPGPQPQHF.